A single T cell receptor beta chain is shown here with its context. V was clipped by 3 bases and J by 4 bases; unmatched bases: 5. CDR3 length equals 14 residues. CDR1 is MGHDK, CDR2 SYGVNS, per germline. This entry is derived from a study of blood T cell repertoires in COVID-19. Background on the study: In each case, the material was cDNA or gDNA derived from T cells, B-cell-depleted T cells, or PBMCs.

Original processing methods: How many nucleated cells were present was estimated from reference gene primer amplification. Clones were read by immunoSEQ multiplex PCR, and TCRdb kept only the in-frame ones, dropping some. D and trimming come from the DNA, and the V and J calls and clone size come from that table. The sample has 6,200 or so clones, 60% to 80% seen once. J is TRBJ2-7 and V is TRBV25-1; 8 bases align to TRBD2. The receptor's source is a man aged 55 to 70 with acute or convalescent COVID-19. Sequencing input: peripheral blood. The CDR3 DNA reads TGTGCCAGCAGTGAGAGCGGGAGTTTTTACGAGCAGTACTTC. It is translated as CASSESGSFYEQYF.